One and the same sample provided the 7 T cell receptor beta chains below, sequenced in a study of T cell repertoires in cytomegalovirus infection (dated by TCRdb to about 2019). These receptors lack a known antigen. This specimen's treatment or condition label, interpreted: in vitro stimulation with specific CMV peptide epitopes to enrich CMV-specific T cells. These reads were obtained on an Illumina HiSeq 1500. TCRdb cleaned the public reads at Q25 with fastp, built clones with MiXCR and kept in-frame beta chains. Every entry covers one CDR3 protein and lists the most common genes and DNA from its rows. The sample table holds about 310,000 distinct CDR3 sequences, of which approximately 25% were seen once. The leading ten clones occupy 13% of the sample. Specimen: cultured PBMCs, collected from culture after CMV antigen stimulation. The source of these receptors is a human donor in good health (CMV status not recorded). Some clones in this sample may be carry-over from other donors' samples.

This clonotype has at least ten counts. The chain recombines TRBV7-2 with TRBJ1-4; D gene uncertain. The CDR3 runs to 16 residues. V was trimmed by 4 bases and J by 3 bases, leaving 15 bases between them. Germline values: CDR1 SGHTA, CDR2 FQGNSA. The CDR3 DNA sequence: TGTGCCAGCAGCTCAGAGTCGACAACGCCTAATGAAAAACTGTTTTTT. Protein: CASSSESTTPNEKLFF. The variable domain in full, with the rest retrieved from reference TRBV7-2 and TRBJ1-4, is GAGVSQSPSNKVTEKGKDVELRCDPISGHTALYWYRQSLGQGLEFLIYFQGNSAPDKSGLPSDRFSAERTGGSVSTLTIQRTQQEDSAVYLCASSSESTTPNEKLFFGSGTQLSVL.

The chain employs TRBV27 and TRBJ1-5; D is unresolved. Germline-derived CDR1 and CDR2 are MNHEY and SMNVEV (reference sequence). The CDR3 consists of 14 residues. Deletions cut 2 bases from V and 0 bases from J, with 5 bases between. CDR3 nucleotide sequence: TGTGCCAGCAGTTTAGAATATAGCAATCAGCCCCAGCATTTT. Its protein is CASSLEYSNQPQHF.

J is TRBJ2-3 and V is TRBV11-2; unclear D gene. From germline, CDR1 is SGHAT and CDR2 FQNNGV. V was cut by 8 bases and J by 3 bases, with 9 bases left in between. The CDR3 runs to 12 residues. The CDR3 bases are TGTGCCAGCGCCGCTACAACAGATACGCAGTATTTT. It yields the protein CASAATTDTQYF.

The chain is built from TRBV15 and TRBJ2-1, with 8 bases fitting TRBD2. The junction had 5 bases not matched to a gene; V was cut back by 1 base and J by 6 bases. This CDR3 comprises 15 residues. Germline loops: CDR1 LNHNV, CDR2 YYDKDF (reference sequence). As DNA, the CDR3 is TGTGCCACCAGCAGAGTTGACGGGAGGGCCAATGAGCAGTTCTTC. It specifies CATSRVDGRANEQFF. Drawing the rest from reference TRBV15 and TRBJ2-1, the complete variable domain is DAMVIQNPRYQVTQFGKPVTLSCSQTLNHNVMYWYQQKSSQAPKLLFHYYDKDFNNEADTPDNFQSRRPNTSFCFLDIRSPGLGDTAMYLCATSRVDGRANEQFFGPGTRLTVL.

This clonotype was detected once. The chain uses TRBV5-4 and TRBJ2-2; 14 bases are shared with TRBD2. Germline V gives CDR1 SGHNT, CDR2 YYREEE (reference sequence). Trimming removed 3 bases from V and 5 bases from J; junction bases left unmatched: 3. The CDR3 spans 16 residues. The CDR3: CASSWGTSGRTGELFF. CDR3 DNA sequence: TGTGCCAGCAGCTGGGGGACTAGCGGGAGAACCGGGGAGCTGTTTTTT.

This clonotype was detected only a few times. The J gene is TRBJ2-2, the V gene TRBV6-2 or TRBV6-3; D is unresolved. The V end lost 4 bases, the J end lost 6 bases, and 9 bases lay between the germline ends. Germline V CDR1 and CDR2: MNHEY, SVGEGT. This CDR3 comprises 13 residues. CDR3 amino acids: CASSSPVSGELFF. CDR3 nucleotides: TGTGCCAGCAGTTCCCCTGTCTCCGGGGAGCTGTTTTTT.

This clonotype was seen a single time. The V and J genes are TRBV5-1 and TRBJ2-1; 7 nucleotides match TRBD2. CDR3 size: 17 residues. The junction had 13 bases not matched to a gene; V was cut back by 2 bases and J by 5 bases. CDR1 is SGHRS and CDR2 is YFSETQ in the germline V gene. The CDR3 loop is CASSFPGRGLPNNEQFF. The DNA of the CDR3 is TGCGCCAGCAGCTTCCCAGGACGGGGACTACCAAACAATGAGCAGTTCTTC.